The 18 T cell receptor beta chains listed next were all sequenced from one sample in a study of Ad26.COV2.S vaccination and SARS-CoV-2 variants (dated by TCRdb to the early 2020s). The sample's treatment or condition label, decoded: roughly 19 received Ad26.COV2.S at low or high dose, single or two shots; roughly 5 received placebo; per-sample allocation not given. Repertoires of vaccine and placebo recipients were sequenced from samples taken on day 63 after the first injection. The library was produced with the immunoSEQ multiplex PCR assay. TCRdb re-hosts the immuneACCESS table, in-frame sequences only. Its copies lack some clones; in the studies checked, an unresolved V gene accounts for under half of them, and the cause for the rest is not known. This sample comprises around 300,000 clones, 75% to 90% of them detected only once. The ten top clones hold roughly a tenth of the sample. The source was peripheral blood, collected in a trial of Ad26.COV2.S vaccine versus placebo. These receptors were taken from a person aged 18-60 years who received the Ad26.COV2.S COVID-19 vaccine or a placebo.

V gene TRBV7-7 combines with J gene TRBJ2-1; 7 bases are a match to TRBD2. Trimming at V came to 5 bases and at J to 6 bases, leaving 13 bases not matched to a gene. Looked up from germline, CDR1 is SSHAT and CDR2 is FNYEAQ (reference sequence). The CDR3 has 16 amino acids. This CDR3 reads CASSPSGAGVSNEQFF. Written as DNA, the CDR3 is TGTGCCAGCAGCCCCAGCGGGGCGGGAGTGTCCAATGAGCAGTTCTTC.

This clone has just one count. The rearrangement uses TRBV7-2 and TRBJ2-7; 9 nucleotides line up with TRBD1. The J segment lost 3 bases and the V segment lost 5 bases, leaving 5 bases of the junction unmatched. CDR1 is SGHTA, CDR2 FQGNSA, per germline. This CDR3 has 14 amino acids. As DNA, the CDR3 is TGTGCCAGCAGCCCTACAGGGGGCGGCTACGAGCAGTACTTC. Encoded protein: CASSPTGGGYEQYF.

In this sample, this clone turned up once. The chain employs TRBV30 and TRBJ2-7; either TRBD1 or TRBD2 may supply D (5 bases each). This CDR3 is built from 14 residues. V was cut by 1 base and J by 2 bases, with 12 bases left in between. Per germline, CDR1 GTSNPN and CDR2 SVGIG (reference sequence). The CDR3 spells CAWSGGSGAYEQYF. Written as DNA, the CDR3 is TGTGCCTGGAGTGGGGGGAGTGGGGCCTACGAGCAGTACTTC.

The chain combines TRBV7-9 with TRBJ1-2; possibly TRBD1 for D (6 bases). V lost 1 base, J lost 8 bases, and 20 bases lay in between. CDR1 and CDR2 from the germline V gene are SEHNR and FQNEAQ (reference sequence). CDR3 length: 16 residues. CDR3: CASSLVPGTRFWGYTF. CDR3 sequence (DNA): TGTGCCAGCAGCTTAGTTCCTGGGACACGGTTTTGGGGCTACACCTTC. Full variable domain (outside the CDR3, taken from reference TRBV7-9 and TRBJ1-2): DTGVSQNPRHKITKRGQNVTFRCDPISEHNRLYWYRQTLGQGPEFLTYFQNEAQLEKSRLLSDRFSAERPKGSFSTLEIQRTEQGDSAMYLCASSLVPGTRFWGYTFGSGTRLTVV.

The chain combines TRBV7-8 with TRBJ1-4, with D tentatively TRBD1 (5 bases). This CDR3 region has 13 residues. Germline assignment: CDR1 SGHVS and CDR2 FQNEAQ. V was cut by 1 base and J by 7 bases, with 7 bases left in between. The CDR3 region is CASSLGGGEKLFF. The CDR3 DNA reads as TGTGCCAGCAGCTTAGGGGGCGGTGAAAAACTGTTTTTT.

CDR3 amino acids: CASSHRAVTNEKLFF. CDR3 in DNA: TGTGCCAGCAGCCACAGGGCCGTCACTAATGAAAAACTGTTTTTT. This sequence joins TRBV7-2 and TRBJ1-4; D perhaps matches TRBD1 (6 bases). This CDR3 is built from 15 residues. Germline CDR1 is SGHTA and CDR2 is FQGNSA. V shed 5 bases and J shed 2 bases, with 12 bases lying between them.

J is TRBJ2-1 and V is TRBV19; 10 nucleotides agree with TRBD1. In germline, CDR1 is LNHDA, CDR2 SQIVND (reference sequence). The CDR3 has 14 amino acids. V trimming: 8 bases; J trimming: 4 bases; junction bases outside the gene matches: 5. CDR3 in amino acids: CASYSGQGYNEQFF. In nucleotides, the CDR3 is TGTGCCAGTTATTCGGGACAGGGGTACAATGAGCAGTTCTTC.

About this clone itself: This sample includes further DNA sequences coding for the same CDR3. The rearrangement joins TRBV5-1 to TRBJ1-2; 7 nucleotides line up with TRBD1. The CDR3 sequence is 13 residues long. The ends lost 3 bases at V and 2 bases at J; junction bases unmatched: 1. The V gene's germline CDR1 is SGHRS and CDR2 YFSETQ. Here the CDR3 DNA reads TGCGCCAGCAGCTCGGGACAGAACTATGGCTACACCTTC. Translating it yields CASSSGQNYGYTF.

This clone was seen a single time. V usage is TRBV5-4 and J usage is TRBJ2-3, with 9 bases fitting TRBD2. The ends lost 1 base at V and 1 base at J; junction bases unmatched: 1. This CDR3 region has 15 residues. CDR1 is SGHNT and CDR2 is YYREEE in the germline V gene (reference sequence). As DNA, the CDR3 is TGTGCCAGCAGCTTGAGACTAGCGGGCACAGATACGCAGTATTTT. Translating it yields CASSLRLAGTDTQYF.

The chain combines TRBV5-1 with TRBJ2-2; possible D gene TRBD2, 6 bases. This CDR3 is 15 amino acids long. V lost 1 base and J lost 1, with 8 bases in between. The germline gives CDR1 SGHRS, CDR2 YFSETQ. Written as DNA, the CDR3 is TGCGCCAGCAGCTTGACGGGGGAGAACACCGGGGAGCTGTTTTTT. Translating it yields CASSLTGENTGELFF.

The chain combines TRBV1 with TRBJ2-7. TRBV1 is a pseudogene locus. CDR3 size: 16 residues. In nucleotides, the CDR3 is TGCACCAGCAGCCTCTGCGTGGACCGTACCTCCTACGAGCAGTACTTC. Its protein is CTSSLCVDRTSYEQYF.

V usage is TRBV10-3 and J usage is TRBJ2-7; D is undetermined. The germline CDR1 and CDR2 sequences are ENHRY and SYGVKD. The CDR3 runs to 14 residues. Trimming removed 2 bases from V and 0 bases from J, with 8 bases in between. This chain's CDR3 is CAISELSSSYEQYF. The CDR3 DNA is TGTGCCATCAGTGAGCTCAGCAGCTCCTACGAGCAGTACTTC.

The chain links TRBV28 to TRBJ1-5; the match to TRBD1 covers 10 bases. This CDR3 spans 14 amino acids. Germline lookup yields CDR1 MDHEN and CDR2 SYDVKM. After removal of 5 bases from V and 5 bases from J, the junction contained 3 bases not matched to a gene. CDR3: CASSRGTGDQPQHF. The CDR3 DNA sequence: TGTGCCAGCAGTCGTGGGACAGGGGATCAGCCCCAGCATTTT. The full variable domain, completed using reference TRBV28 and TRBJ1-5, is DVKVTQSSRYLVKRTGEKVFLECVQDMDHENMFWYRQDPGLGLRLIYFSYDVKMKEKGDIPEGYSVSREKKERFSLILESASTNQTSMYLCASSRGTGDQPQHFGDGTRLSIL.

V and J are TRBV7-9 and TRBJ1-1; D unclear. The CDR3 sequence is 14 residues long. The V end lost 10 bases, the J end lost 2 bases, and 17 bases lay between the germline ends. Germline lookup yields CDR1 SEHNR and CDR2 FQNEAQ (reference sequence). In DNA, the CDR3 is TGTGCCACTAGCCGTGAACAGCCAAACACTGAAGCTTTCTTT. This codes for CATSREQPNTEAFF.

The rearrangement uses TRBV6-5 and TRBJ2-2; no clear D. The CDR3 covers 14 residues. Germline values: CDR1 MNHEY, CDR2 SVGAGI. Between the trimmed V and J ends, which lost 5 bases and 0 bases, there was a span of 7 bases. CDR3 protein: CASSRSPNTGELFF. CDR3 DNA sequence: TGTGCCAGCAGTCGAAGTCCGAACACCGGGGAGCTGTTTTTT.

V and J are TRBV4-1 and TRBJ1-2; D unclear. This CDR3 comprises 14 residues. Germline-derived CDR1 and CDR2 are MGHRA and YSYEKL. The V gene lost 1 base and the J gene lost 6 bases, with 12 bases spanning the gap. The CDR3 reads CASSQVRGIDGYTF. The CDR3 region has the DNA TGCGCCAGCAGCCAAGTGCGGGGAATAGATGGCTACACCTTC.

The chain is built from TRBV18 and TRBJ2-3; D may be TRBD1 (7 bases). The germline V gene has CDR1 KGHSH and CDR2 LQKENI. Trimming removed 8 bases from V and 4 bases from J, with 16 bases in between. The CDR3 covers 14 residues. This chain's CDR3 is CASQDRRGADTQYF. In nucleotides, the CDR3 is TGTGCCAGCCAGGACAGGAGGGGCGCAGATACGCAGTATTTT.

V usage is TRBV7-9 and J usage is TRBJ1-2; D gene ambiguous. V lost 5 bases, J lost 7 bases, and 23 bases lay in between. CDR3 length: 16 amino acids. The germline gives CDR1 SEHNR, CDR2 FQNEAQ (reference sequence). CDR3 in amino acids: CASSPPVFELNLGYTF. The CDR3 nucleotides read TGTGCCAGCAGCCCCCCGGTTTTTGAGTTAAACCTTGGCTACACCTTC.